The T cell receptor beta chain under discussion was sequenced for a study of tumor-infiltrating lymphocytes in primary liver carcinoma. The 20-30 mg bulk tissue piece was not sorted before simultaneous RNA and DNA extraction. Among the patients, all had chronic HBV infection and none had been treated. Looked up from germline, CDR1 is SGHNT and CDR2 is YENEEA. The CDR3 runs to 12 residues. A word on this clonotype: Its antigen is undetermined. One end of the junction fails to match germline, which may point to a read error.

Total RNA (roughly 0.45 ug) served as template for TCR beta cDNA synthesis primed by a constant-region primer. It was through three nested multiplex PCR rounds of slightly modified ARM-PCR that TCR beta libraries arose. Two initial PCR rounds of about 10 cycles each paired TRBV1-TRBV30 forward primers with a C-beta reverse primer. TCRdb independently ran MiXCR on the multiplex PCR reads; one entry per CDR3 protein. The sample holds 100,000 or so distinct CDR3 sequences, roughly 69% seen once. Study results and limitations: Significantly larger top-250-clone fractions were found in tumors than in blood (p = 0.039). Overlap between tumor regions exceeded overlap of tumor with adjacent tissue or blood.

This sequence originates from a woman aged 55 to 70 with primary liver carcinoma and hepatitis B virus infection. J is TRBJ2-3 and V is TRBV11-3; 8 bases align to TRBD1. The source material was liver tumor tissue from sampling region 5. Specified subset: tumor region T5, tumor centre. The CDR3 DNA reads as TGTGCCAGCAGCCAGGGGGCAGATATGCAGTATTTT. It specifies CASSQGADMQYF.